This T cell receptor (beta chain) was sequenced during a study of OX40 agonist ivuxolimab in advanced cancers. The table came from immunoSEQ multiplex PCR; TCRdb's copy has only in-frame clones and leaves some out. The data show roughly 70,000 clones, 75% to 90% seen once. The length of the CDR3 is 14 residues. Germline V gene data show CDR1 as GTSNPN and CDR2 as SVGIG (reference sequence). The V gene lost 1 base and the J gene lost 3 bases, with 13 bases spanning the gap. Blood samples were obtained at baseline, cycle 4 day 1, and cycle 7 day 1. This sequence originates from an adult with an advanced solid tumor such as melanoma, head and neck, liver or kidney cancer. The chain recombines TRBV30 with TRBJ2-7; maybe TRBD2 (6 bases). Sequencing used CD4+ or CD8+ T cells sorted from blood, obtained in a trial of the OX40 agonist ivuxolimab. CDR3 sequence reads: CAWSELPGLYEQYF. Here the CDR3 DNA reads TGTGCCTGGAGTGAACTCCCGGGACTCTACGAGCAGTACTTC.